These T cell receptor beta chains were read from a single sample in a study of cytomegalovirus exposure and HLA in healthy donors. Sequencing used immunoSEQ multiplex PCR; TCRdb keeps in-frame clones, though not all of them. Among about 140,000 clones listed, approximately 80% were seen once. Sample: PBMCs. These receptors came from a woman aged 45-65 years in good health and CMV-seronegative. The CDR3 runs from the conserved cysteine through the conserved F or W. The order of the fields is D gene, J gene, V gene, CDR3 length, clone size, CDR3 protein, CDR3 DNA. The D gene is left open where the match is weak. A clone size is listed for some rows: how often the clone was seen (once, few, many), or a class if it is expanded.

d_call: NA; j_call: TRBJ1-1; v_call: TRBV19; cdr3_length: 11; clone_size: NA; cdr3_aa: CASTEGVEAFF; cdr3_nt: TGTGCCAGTACCGAGGGGGTTGAAGCTTTCTTT
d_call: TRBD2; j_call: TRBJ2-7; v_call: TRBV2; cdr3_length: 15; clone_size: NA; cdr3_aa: CASSAERGGIYEQYF; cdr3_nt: TGTGCCAGCAGTGCGGAGCGGGGGGGCATATATGAGCAGTACTTC
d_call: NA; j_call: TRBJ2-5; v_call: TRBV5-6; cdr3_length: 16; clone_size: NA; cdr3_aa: CASSLASGLIQETQYF; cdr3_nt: TGTGCCAGCAGCTTGGCCTCGGGACTTATACAAGAGACCCAGTACTTC
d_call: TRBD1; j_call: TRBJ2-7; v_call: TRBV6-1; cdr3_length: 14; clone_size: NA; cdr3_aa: CASSEIPGGYEQYF; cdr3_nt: TGTGCCAGCAGTGAAATCCCAGGGGGCTACGAGCAGTACTTC
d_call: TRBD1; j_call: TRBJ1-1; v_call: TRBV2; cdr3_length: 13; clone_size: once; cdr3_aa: CASRGQGRTEAFF; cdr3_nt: TGTGCCAGCAGGGGACAGGGACGCACTGAAGCTTTCTTT
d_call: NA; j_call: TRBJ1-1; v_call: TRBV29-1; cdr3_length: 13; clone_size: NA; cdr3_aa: CSVEDFSGTEAFF; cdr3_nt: TGCAGCGTTGAAGACTTTTCGGGAACTGAAGCTTTCTTT
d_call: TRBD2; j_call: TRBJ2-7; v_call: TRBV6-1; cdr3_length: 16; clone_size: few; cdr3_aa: CASSESSGGFPYEQYF; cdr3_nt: TGTGCCAGCAGTGAAAGTAGCGGGGGATTCCCCTACGAGCAGTACTTC
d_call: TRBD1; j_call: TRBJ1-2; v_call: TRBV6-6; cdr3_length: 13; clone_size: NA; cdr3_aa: CASSSTGGTGYTF; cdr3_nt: TGTGCCAGCAGTAGCACAGGGGGCACTGGCTACACCTTC
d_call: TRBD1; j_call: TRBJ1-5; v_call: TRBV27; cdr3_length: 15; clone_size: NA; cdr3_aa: CASSDRGYSNQPQHF; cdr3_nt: TGTGCCAGCAGCGACAGGGGCTATAGCAATCAGCCCCAGCATTTT
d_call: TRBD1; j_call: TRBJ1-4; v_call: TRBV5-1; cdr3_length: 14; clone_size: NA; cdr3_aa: CASSSAGGGEKLFF; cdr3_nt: TGCGCCAGCAGCTCCGCAGGGGGCGGTGAAAAACTGTTTTTT
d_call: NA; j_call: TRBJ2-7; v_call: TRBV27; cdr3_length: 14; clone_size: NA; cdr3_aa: CASSFRGAFDEQYF; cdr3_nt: TGTGCCAGCAGTTTCCGGGGGGCATTCGACGAGCAGTACTTC
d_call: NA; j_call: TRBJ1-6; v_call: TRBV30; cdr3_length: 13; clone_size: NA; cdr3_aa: CAWTVDNNSPLHF; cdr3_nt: TGTGCCTGGACAGTCGACAATAATTCACCCCTCCACTTT
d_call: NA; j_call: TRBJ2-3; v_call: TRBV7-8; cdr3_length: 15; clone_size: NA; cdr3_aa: CASSLLNGVEDTQYF; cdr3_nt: TGTGCCAGCAGCTTATTAAACGGGGTCGAAGATACGCAGTATTTT
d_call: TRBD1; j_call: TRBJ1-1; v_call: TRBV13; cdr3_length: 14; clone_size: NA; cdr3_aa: CASSLWGQGTEAFF; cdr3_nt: TGTGCCAGCAGCTTATGGGGACAGGGCACTGAAGCTTTCTTT
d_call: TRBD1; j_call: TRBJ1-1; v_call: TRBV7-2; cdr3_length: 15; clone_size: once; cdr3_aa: CASSLSSRGQLEAFF; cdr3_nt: TGTGCCAGCAGCTTATCGTCTAGGGGACAGCTTGAAGCTTTCTTT
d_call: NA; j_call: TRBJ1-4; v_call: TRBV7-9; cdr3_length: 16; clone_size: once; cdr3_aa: CASSLEQASVDEKLFF; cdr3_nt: TGTGCCAGCAGCTTAGAACAGGCCAGTGTGGACGAAAAACTGTTTTTT
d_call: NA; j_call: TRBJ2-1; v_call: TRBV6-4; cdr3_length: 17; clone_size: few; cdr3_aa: CASSDSKRDSQENEQFF; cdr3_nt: TGTGCCAGCAGTGACTCGAAACGGGACTCCCAGGAGAATGAGCAGTTCTTC
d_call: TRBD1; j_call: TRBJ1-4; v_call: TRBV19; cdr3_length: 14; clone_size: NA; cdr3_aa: CASSPTGEGEKLFF; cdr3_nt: TGTGCCAGTAGTCCGACAGGGGAGGGTGAAAAACTGTTTTTT
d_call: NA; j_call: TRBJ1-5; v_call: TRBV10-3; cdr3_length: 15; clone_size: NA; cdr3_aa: CAISESGGLNQPQHF; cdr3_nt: TGTGCCATCAGTGAGTCTGGAGGGCTCAATCAGCCCCAGCATTTT
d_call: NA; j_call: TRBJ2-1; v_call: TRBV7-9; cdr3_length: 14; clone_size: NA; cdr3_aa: CASSLGGLANEQFF; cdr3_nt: TGTGCCAGCAGCTTAGGAGGACTCGCCAATGAGCAGTTCTTC
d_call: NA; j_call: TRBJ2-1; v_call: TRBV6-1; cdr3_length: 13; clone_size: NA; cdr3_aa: CASSQYQHNEQFF; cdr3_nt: TGTGCCAGCAGTCAGTACCAACACAATGAGCAGTTCTTC
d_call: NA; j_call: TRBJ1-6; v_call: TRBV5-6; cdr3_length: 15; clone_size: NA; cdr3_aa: CASNLFRLYNSPLHF; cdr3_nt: TGTGCCAGCAATCTCTTCCGACTCTATAATTCACCCCTCCACTTT
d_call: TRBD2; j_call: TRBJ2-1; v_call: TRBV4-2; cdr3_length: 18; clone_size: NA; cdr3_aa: CASSQLGRSASGANEQFF; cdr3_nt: TGTGCCAGCAGCCAATTGGGCAGGTCGGCTAGCGGGGCCAATGAGCAGTTCTTC
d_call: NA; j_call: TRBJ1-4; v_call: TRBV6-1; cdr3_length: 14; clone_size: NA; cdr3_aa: CASSPAATNEKLFF; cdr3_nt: TGTGCCAGCAGTCCGGCGGCAACTAATGAAAAACTGTTTTTT
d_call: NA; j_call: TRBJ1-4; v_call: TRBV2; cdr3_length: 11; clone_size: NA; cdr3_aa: CASSDWPKLFF; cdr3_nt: TGTGCCAGCAGTGACTGGCCCAAACTGTTTTTT
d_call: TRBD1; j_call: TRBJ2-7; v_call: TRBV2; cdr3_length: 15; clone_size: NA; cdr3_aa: CASSLKGQGVYEQYF; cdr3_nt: TGTGCCAGCAGTCTGAAGGGACAGGGGGTCTACGAGCAGTACTTC
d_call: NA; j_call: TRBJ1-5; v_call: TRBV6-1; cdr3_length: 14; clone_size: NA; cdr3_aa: CASSDTGYNQPQHF; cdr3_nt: TGTGCCAGCAGTGATACAGGATATAATCAGCCCCAGCATTTT
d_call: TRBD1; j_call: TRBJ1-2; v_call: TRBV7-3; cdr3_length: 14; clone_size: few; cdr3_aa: CASSLSRGNTGYTF; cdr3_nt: TGTGCCAGCAGCTTAAGCAGGGGGAATACCGGCTACACCTTC
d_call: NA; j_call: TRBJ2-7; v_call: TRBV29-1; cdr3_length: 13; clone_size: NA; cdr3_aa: CSVLTGSSYEQYF; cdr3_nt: TGCAGCGTTCTAACGGGGAGCTCCTACGAGCAGTACTTC
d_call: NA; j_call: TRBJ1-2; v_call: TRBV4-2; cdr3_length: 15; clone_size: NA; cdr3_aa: CASSQDRSTVYGYTF; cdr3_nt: TGTGCCAGCAGCCAAGATCGGTCCACGGTCTATGGCTACACCTTC
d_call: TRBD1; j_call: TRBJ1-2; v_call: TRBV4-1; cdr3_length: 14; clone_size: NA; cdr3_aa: CASSPTGAPGGYTF; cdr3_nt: TGCGCCAGCAGCCCTACAGGGGCGCCTGGGGGCTACACCTTC
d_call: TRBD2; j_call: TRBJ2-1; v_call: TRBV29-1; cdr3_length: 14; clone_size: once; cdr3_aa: CSVDRERGGNEQFF; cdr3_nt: TGCAGCGTTGATCGGGAGCGGGGGGGCAATGAGCAGTTCTTC
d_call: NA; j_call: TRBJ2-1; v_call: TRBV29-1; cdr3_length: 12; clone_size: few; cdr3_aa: CSSRDFYNEQFF; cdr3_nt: TGCAGCTCCCGGGACTTTTACAATGAGCAGTTCTTC
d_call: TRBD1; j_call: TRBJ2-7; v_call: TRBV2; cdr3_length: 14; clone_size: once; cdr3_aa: CASSESTGGYEQYF; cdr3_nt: TGTGCCAGCAGTGAATCCACAGGGGGCTACGAGCAGTACTTC
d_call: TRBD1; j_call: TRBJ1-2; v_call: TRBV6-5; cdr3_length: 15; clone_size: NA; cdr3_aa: CASSYSPDRAGGYTF; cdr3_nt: TGTGCCAGCAGTTACTCCCCAGACAGGGCTGGGGGCTACACCTTC
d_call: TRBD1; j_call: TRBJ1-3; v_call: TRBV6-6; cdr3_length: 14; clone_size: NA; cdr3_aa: CAAPQGDSGNTIYF; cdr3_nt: TGTGCCGCCCCGCAGGGGGATTCTGGAAACACCATATATTTT
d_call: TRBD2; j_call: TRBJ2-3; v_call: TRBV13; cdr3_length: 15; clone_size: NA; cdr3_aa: CASSPSGGGTDTQYF; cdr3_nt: TGTGCCAGCAGCCCGTCTGGGGGGGGCACAGATACGCAGTATTTT
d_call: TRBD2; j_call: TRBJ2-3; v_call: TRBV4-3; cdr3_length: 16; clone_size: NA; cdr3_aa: CANSQDQAGGADTQYF; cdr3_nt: TGCGCCAACAGCCAAGATCAAGCGGGGGGGGCAGATACGCAGTATTTT
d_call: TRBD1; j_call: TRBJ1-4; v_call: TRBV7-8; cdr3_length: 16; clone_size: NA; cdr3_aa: CASSVRDRVGDEKLFF; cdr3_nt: TGTGCCAGCAGCGTGCGGGACAGGGTTGGGGATGAAAAACTGTTTTTT
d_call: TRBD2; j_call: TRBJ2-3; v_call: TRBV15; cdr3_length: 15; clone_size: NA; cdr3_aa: CATSTRAGETDTQYF; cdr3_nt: TGTGCCACCAGCACGAGAGCGGGGGAAACAGATACGCAGTATTTT
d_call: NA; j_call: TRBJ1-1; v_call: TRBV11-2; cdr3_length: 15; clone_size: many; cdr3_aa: CASSFMSGMNTEAFF; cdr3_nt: TGTGCCAGCAGCTTTATGTCAGGGATGAACACTGAAGCTTTCTTT
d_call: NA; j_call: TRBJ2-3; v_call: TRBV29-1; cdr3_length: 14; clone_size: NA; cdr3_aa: CSVEVAQSTDTQYF; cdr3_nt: TGCAGCGTTGAGGTGGCCCAGAGCACAGATACGCAGTATTTT
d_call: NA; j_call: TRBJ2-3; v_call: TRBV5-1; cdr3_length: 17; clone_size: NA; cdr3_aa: CASSLARTGDYTDTQYF; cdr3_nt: TGCGCCAGCAGCTTGGCACGAACGGGGGATTACACAGATACGCAGTATTTT
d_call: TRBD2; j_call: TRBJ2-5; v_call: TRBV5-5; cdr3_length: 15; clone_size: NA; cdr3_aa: CASSLVLAGKETQYF; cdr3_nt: TGTGCCAGCAGCTTGGTTCTAGCGGGGAAAGAGACCCAGTACTTC
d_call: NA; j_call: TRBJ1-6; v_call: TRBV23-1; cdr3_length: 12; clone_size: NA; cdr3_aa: CASTGQGPPLHF; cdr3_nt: TGCGCCAGTACCGGGCAGGGGCCACCCCTCCACTTT
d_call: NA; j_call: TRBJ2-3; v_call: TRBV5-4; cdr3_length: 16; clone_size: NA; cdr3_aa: CASSLALAFSTDTQYF; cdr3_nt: TGTGCCAGCAGCTTGGCCCTAGCTTTTAGCACAGATACGCAGTATTTT
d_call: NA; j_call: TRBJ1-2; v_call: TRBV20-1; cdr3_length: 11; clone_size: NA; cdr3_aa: CSAKSSYGYTF; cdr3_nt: TGCAGTGCGAAATCGAGCTATGGCTACACCTTC
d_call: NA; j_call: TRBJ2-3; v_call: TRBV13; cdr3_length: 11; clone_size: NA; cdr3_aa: CASAGTDTQYF; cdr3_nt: TGTGCCAGCGCCGGGACAGATACGCAGTATTTT
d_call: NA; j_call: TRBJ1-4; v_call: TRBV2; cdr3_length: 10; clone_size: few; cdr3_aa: CAIWSGKLFF; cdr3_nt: TGTGCCATCTGGTCAGGAAAACTGTTTTTT
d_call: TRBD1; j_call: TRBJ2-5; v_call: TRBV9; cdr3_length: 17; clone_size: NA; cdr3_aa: CASSGPQQGGLEETQYF; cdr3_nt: TGTGCCAGCAGCGGACCACAACAGGGGGGTTTGGAAGAGACCCAGTACTTC